The text below deals with one T cell receptor (beta chain). Per the original methods: The assay estimated nucleated cells by amplifying reference gene primers. The data were produced by immunoSEQ multiplex PCR, yet TCRdb's version contains in-frame clones alone and is incomplete. V and J calls and clone size are those listed in that table; D and trimming were worked out from the DNA. The sample includes about 220,000 clones, more than 80% of them seen just once. The V segment lost 0 bases and the J segment 9 bases; nucleotides outside the gene matches: 3. Germline V CDR1 and CDR2: SGHTA, FQGNSA. This CDR3 is built from 15 residues. The data derive from a study of blood T cell repertoires in COVID-19. Study-level background: Acute-phase and convalescent COVID-19 samples originated in the United States, Italy and Spain. PBMCs, B-cell-depleted T cells, or T cells provided the cDNA or gDNA that made up the material.

The sequenced sample consisted of peripheral blood. This TCR derives from a man aged 25 to 40 who had recovered from COVID-19. This chain uses TRBV7-2 with TRBJ1-6, with 9 bases lining up with TRBD1. CDR3 coding DNA: TGTGCCAGCAGCTTAGCCGGGACAGGGTTTTCACCCCTCCACTTT. As protein: CASSLAGTGFSPLHF.